The 21 T cell receptor beta chains reported below all come from one sample, sequenced in a study of T cell clonality in common variable immunodeficiency. Assay used: immunoSEQ multiplex PCR; TCRdb lists only in-frame clones, some missing. Listed here are about 52,000 clones without any singletons, the top ten holding approximately 2%. Material for sequencing was peripheral blood mononuclear cells. These TCRs come from a person between 18 and 75 years old in good health.

This clone was found many times. From the germline J gene comes the end of the CDR3, since the read stops 3 residues before it. V and J are TRBV7-9 and TRBJ2-5; D unresolved. V was shortened by 1 base and J by 5 bases, with 11 bases between the two germline ends. CDR1 is SEHNR, CDR2 FQNEAQ, per germline (reference sequence). This CDR3 spans 14 amino acids. The CDR3 is CASSLVVDGETQYF. The part of the CDR3 DNA that was read is TGTGCCAGCAGCTTAGTGGTAGACGGGGAGACC.

There are many counts of this clone. The read ends 3 residues early relative to the CDR3; the germline J gene fills the gap. This sequence joins TRBV5-4 and TRBJ1-5; maybe TRBD1 (5 bases). The germline V gene encodes CDR1 SGHNT and CDR2 YYREEE (reference sequence). CDR3 length: 15 residues. Trimming pared 0 bases from V and 0 bases from J, leaving 7 bases between. The CDR3 is CASSLGGYSNQPQHF. The DNA read from the CDR3 is TGTGCCAGCAGCTTGGGGGGCTATAGCAATCAGCCC.

This clone was observed at least ten times. Incomplete CDR3 DNA: TGTGCCAGTAGTATGTGGGCAGGCCTCTATACCAATGAG. It is translated as CASSMWAGLYTNE. The entire CDR3 protein is CASSMWAGLYTNEQFF. The V and J genes are TRBV19 and TRBJ2-1, with D unclear. The observed sequence ends 3 residues before the CDR3 terminus, with the missing tail filled in from the germline J gene. The CDR3 consists of 16 residues. V was shortened by 3 bases and J by 6 bases, with 18 bases between the two germline ends. Germline V gene lookup returns CDR1 LNHDA and CDR2 SQIVND (reference sequence).

This clone has at least ten counts. Coverage ceases 3 residues before the CDR3 finishes, and the germline J gene fills in the end. V usage is TRBV20-1 and J usage is TRBJ1-1; D not resolved. Trimming left V 3 bases short and J 4 bases short, with 12 bases between. The germline V gene encodes CDR1 DFQATT and CDR2 SNEGSKA (reference sequence). The CDR3 length is 13 residues. CDR3 DNA (partial): TGCAGTGCTAGCGAGGTTGTGAGCACTGAA. Translated, it gives CSASEVVSTE. The complete CDR3 protein is CSASEVVSTEAFF.

The table lists this clone with many counts. With the read ending 3 residues before the CDR3 end, the germline J gene is used to fill in that end. The chain is built from TRBV6-1 and TRBJ2-7; a weak D match, TRBD1 (6 bases). Germline values: CDR1 MNHNS, CDR2 SASEGT. This CDR3 has 16 residues. V lost 3 bases and J lost 0, with 15 bases in between. The part of the CDR3 DNA that was read is TGTGCCAGCAGTGAGAGGGCAGGGGCCAGCTCCTACGAG. Translated, it gives CASSERAGASSYE. The full CDR3 protein is CASSERAGASSYEQYF.

CDR3 DNA, as far as it was read: TGCGCCAGCAGTCAAATTTCCCGGGACAGGCGACACTCCTATAATTCACCC. Its translation is CASSQISRDRRHSYNSP. The whole CDR3 sequence is CASSQISRDRRHSYNSPLHF. The V and J genes are TRBV23-1 and TRBJ1-6; 8 nucleotides align to TRBD1. The CDR3 is cut off 3 residues early in the read; its end comes from the germline J gene. TRBV23-1 is noted as an ORF with a role that remains uncertain. V gave up 2 bases and J gave up 0 bases; unmatched junction bases: 12. CDR3 length: 20 residues.

About this clone: The read falls 3 residues short of the CDR3 end, and the missing part is taken from the germline J gene. This chain uses TRBV18 with TRBJ2-1; maybe TRBD2 (5 bases). V gave up 6 bases and J gave up 3 bases, with 12 bases separating them. The germline V gene encodes CDR1 KGHSH and CDR2 LQKENI. CDR3 length equals 14 residues. The CDR3: CASSPPGDYNEQFF. The sequenced part of the CDR3 DNA is TGTGCCAGCTCCCCCCCCGGGGACTACAATGAG.

Regarding this clone: Read data end 3 residues before the CDR3 end; the end is taken from the germline J gene. The chain combines TRBV29-1 with TRBJ2-1; 7 bases are shared with TRBD2. CDR3 size: 14 residues. Germline CDR1 SQVTM, CDR2 ANQGSEA. V was clipped by 4 bases and J by 5 bases; unmatched bases: 8. Incomplete CDR3 DNA: TGCAGCGTTGTGGGATGGGGGGGAAACAATGAG. It translates to CSVVGWGGNNE. The full CDR3 protein reads CSVVGWGGNNEQFF.

This clone was counted many times. Read data end 3 residues before the CDR3 end; the end is taken from the germline J gene. The chain carries TRBV5-1 and TRBJ2-7; the match to TRBD2 covers 7 bases. J lost 0 bases, V lost 4 bases, and 4 bases had no gene match. Germline CDR1 reads SGHRS; CDR2 reads YFSETQ. This CDR3 region has 14 residues. This CDR3 is CASSLLADSYEQYF. Incomplete CDR3 DNA: TGCGCCAGCAGCCTCCTAGCGGACTCCTACGAG. Full variable domain (rest looked up from reference TRBV5-1 and TRBJ2-7): KAGVTQTPRYLIKTRGQQVTLSCSPISGHRSVSWYQQTPGQGLQFLFEYFSETQRNKGNFPGRFSGRQFSNSRSEMNVSTLELGDSALYLCASSLLADSYEQYFGPGTRLTVT.

About this clone itself: Sequencing ends 3 residues short of the CDR3 end; the germline J gene provides the rest. This chain links TRBV2 with TRBJ2-7; TRBD1 aligns across 9 bases. Germline CDR1 reads SNHLY; CDR2 reads FYNNEI. Trimming cost V 6 bases and J 5 bases; bases outside gene matches: 5. This CDR3 has 13 residues. The CDR3 protein is CASRGTGTHEQYF. The DNA read from the CDR3 is TGTGCCAGCAGAGGGACAGGGACCCACGAG.

This clone was detected many times. The read ends 3 residues shy of where the CDR3 ends; the end is completed using the germline J gene. This chain uses TRBV19 with TRBJ2-1, with D tentatively TRBD1 (5 bases). Trimming took off 5 bases at V and 7 bases at J, with 15 bases between the two ends. Germline V gives CDR1 LNHDA, CDR2 SQIVND (reference sequence). The CDR3 extends over 14 amino acids. CDR3 amino acids: CASSLQGSDNEQFF. CDR3 DNA, as far as it was read: TGTGCCAGTAGTCTTCAGGGATCCGATAATGAG.

This clone was seen repeatedly, ten times or more. The read finishes 3 residues shy of the CDR3 end, and the germline J gene is used to complete it. The chain recombines TRBV7-7 with TRBJ2-2; D may be TRBD2 (6 bases). CDR1 and CDR2 from the germline V gene are SSHAT and FNYEAQ (reference sequence). CDR3 length: 15 residues. Trimming pared 7 bases from V and 5 bases from J, leaving 17 bases between. The part of the CDR3 DNA that was read is TGTGCCAGCACCCAAGGGACTCTGATGACCGGGGAG. Protein product: CASTQGTLMTGE. The CDR3 reads in full as CASTQGTLMTGELFF.

At least ten counts were recorded for this clone. The CDR3 is cut off 3 residues early in the read; its end comes from the germline J gene. The chain links TRBV29-1 to TRBJ2-6, with TRBD1 identical over 8 bases. Trimming cost V 6 bases and J 2 bases; bases outside gene matches: 9. CDR1 is SQVTM and CDR2 is ANQGSEA in the germline V gene. The CDR3 spans 16 residues. The covered CDR3 bases are TGCAGCGTCAAACCGGCAGGGGGCGCTGGGGCCAACGTC. It translates to CSVKPAGGAGANV. The complete CDR3 sequence is CSVKPAGGAGANVLTF.

This clone was counted ten times or more. The read ends 3 residues early relative to the CDR3; the germline J gene fills the gap. The same CDR3 can be traced to other DNA sequences in this sample. This rearrangement joins TRBV30 to TRBJ2-7, with 12 bases aligning to TRBD1. CDR3 size: 17 residues. Unmatched junction bases numbered 12, after V lost 0 bases and J lost 6 bases. The germline CDR1 and CDR2 sequences are GTSNPN and SVGIG (reference sequence). The CDR3 sequence: CAWSVRPVEGQGAEQYF. The CDR3 bases that were read are TGTGCCTGGAGTGTACGCCCCGTCGAGGGACAGGGGGCCGAG.

This clone was detected ten times or more. The CDR3 extends 3 residues past the end of the read, so its final part is completed from the germline J gene. V is TRBV5-5 and J is TRBJ1-5; D call uncertain. Germline values: CDR1 SGHKS, CDR2 YYEKEE (reference sequence). This CDR3 is built from 15 residues. V lost 4 bases and J lost 7, with 18 bases in between. CDR3 sequence: CASSVALVTGQPQHF. The part of the CDR3 DNA that was read is TGTGCCAGCAGCGTGGCGCTGGTGACGGGGCAGCCC.

The sample holds many counts of this clone. CDR3 DNA (partial): TGTGCCAGCAGCTTGGCCAGAATCAACACCGGGGAG. Translation: CASSLARINTGE. The whole CDR3 protein reads CASSLARINTGELFF. The J gene is TRBJ2-2, the V gene TRBV5-5; no reliable D call. The read is 3 residues too short to cover the CDR3 end, so that end is filled in from the germline J gene. V was cut by 0 bases and J by 2 bases, with 8 bases left in between. The CDR3 extends over 15 amino acids. Germline assignment: CDR1 SGHKS and CDR2 YYEKEE (reference sequence).

In its sample, this clone was seen many times. The read terminates 3 residues before the CDR3 end, so the remaining end is supplied by the germline J gene. This sequence joins TRBV5-6 and TRBJ2-2, with a tentative D call TRBD2 (5 bases). The germline V and J ends were trimmed by 1 base and 6 bases, with 13 bases remaining between them. Germline V CDR1 and CDR2: SGHDT, YYEEEE. The CDR3 is 15 residues long. Incomplete CDR3 DNA: TGTGCCAGCAGCTTGTTTGCGGGTGGCGCCGGGGAG. It yields the protein CASSLFAGGAGE. The whole CDR3 protein reads CASSLFAGGAGELFF. The full variable domain, with the rest looked up from reference TRBV5-6 and TRBJ2-2, is DAGVTQSPTHLIKTRGQQVTLRCSPKSGHDTVSWYQQALGQGPQFIFQYYEEEERQRGNFPDRFSGHQFPNYSSELNVNALLLGDSALYLCASSLFAGGAGELFFGEGSRLTVL.

Many counts were recorded for this clone. The missing CDR3 end, 3 residues past where the read stops, is filled in from the germline J gene. The J gene is TRBJ2-3, the V gene TRBV18, with 9 bases matching TRBD1. The trim removed 6 bases at V and 5 bases at J, leaving 6 bases unmatched. Germline V gene lookup returns CDR1 KGHSH and CDR2 LQKENI. The CDR3 totals 14 residues. The CDR3: CASSPGQGLDTQYF. CDR3 bases read: TGTGCCAGCTCGCCGGGACAGGGATTAGATACG. The complete variable domain, with remaining parts taken from reference TRBV18 and TRBJ2-3, reads NAGVMQNPRHLVRRRGQEARLRCSPMKGHSHVYWYRQLPEEGLKFMVYLQKENIIDESGMPKERFSAEFPKEGPSILRIQQVVRGDSAAYFCASSPGQGLDTQYFGPGTRLTVL.

In its sample, this clone was seen many times. The read terminates 3 residues ahead of where the CDR3 ends, so the germline J gene completes it. This chain connects TRBV5-1 to TRBJ2-3; TRBD2 matches at 10 bases. V shed 0 bases and J 6 bases; nucleotides not matched to a gene: 10. Germline CDR1 and CDR2: SGHRS and YFSETQ. This CDR3 is 17 amino acids long. The sequenced part of the CDR3 DNA is TGCGCCAGCAGCTTGGTTCCTAGCGGGGGCATGGGGGATACG. Translated, it gives CASSLVPSGGMGDT. The full CDR3 reads CASSLVPSGGMGDTQYF.

This clone was seen at least ten times. The read ends 3 residues early relative to the CDR3; the germline J gene fills the gap. The gene calls are TRBV10-1 and TRBJ2-3, with 13 positions matching TRBD2. The CDR3 has 15 amino acids. V trimming: 6 bases; J trimming: 6 bases; junction bases outside the gene matches: 6. Germline V gene lookup returns CDR1 WNHNN and CDR2 SYGVQD (reference sequence). CDR3 DNA (partial): TGCGCCAGCAGCGTACTAGCGGGAGGGACGGATACG. It is translated as CASSVLAGGTDT. The full-length CDR3 reads as CASSVLAGGTDTQYF.

As for this clone: Read sequence stops 3 residues before the CDR3 end, and the germline J gene provides the missing end. The rearrangement uses TRBV18 and TRBJ2-1; tentatively, D is TRBD2 (5 bases). This CDR3 has 15 amino acids. Germline V gene data show CDR1 as KGHSH and CDR2 as LQKENI. Trimming removed 3 bases at V and 4 bases at J, with 13 bases between. CDR3 bases read: TGTGCCAGCTCACCGAGGACTGGAGATTACAATGAG. As protein: CASSPRTGDYNE. In full, the CDR3 is CASSPRTGDYNEQFF.